Below are 31 T cell receptor beta chains sequenced from a single sample in a study of blood T cell repertoires in COVID-19. The data were produced by immunoSEQ multiplex PCR, yet TCRdb's version contains in-frame clones alone and is incomplete. The sample consists of more than 250,000 clones, 70% to 90% of them appearing once. The source material was peripheral blood. Every receptor here comes from a man over 45 with active or convalescent COVID-19.

The CDR3 spells CASSLYGQQNEQFF. CDR3 bases: TGCGCCAGCAGCTTGTATGGACAGCAAAATGAGCAGTTCTTC. The V and J genes are TRBV5-1 and TRBJ2-1, with D maybe TRBD1 (6 bases). Germline assignment: CDR1 SGHRS and CDR2 YFSETQ. This CDR3 contains 14 residues. The V gene lost 1 base and the J gene lost 7 bases, with 12 bases spanning the gap.

This clone appeared once. Other DNA sequences from this sample encode an identical CDR3 as well. V and J are TRBV28 and TRBJ1-4; D unresolved. V was clipped by 6 bases and J by 4 bases, with 3 bases between them. Germline loops: CDR1 MDHEN, CDR2 SYDVKM. The CDR3 length is 11 residues. The CDR3 DNA reads as TGTGCCAGCAGCCTTAATGAAAAACTGTTTTTT. This translates into CASSLNEKLFF. Full variable domain (outside the CDR3, taken from reference TRBV28 and TRBJ1-4): DVKVTQSSRYLVKRTGEKVFLECVQDMDHENMFWYRQDPGLGLRLIYFSYDVKMKEKGDIPEGYSVSREKKERFSLILESASTNQTSMYLCASSLNEKLFFGSGTQLSVL.

The chain recombines TRBV30 with TRBJ2-2, with 8 bases fitting TRBD2. Germline V gene lookup returns CDR1 GTSNPN and CDR2 SVGIG (reference sequence). The CDR3 has 17 residues. The V segment lost 0 bases and the J segment 7 bases; nucleotides outside the gene matches: 13. As DNA, the CDR3 is TGTGCCTGGAGTGTCGACTTCGGCGGGAGGTCTGGCGGGGAGCTGTTTTTT. It yields the protein CAWSVDFGGRSGGELFF.

The V gene is TRBV27, the J gene TRBJ2-1; possibly TRBD1 for D (6 bases). The V end lost 7 bases, the J end lost 0 bases, and 16 bases lay between the germline ends. From germline, CDR1 is MNHEY and CDR2 SMNVEV (reference sequence). The CDR3 spans 16 residues. The CDR3 sequence is CASNHLRGLSYNEQFF. The CDR3 DNA reads TGTGCCAGCAATCATCTCAGGGGCCTCTCCTACAATGAGCAGTTCTTC.

V and J are TRBV11-2 and TRBJ2-3; maybe TRBD1 (5 bases). Germline V gives CDR1 SGHAT, CDR2 FQNNGV. Trimming took off 6 bases at V and 4 bases at J, with 14 bases between the two ends. The CDR3 spans 14 residues. CDR3 DNA sequence: TGTGCCAGCAGTCCCACGGGCAGGGCAGATACGCAGTATTTT. The encoded protein is CASSPTGRADTQYF.

Regarding this clone: Sequence at one end of the junction differs from germline and may be a read error. The chain recombines TRBV12-3 or TRBV12-4 with TRBJ1-2; D gene ambiguous. There are 13 residues in the CDR3. In DNA, the CDR3 is TGTGCCAACAGTTATCCGGGGTTCGGCGGCTACACCTTC. Protein sequence: CANSYPGFGGYTF.

V usage is TRBV19 and J usage is TRBJ1-1, with TRBD1 as a possible D gene (5 bases). Germline V lookup: CDR1 LNHDA, CDR2 SQIVND (reference sequence). Trimming cost V 7 bases and J 2 bases, with 17 bases left between them. This CDR3 contains 15 residues. The chain's CDR3 is CASTKMWGGNTEAFF. CDR3 nucleotides: TGTGCCAGTACCAAAATGTGGGGGGGAAACACTGAAGCTTTCTTT.

This clone has only a few counts. The rearrangement links TRBV27 to TRBJ1-6; D call uncertain. Per germline, CDR1 MNHEY and CDR2 SMNVEV (reference sequence). Trimming took 0 bases from V and 7 from J, leaving 10 bases between them. The CDR3 covers 15 residues. CDR3 in amino acids: CASSLSRAGNSPLHF. CDR3 sequence (DNA): TGTGCCAGCAGTTTATCGAGGGCAGGCAATTCACCCCTCCACTTT.

The count of this clone is one. The chain joins TRBV6-5 to TRBJ1-2; no firm D call. Trimming stripped 6 bases from V and 8 bases from J, with 16 bases between. The CDR3 covers 13 residues. CDR1 is MNHEY and CDR2 is SVGAGI in the germline V gene. The CDR3 DNA sequence: TGTGCCAGCAGGTCGACACCGACGGTGGGCTACACCTTC. Translation gives CASRSTPTVGYTF.

This clone was counted once. The gene calls are TRBV5-4 and TRBJ2-5; TRBD2 aligns across 11 bases. Trimming removed 2 bases from V and 1 base from J; junction bases left unmatched: 1. Germline lookup yields CDR1 SGHNT and CDR2 YYREEE (reference sequence). The CDR3 is made up of 15 amino acids. The CDR3 spells CASSLLAGAQETQYF. For the CDR3, the DNA is TGTGCCAGCAGCTTACTAGCGGGGGCCCAAGAGACCCAGTACTTC.

This chain connects TRBV2 to TRBJ1-5; D is uncertain. CDR1 SNHLY and CDR2 FYNNEI come from the germline V gene. The V end lost 4 bases, the J end lost 2 bases, and 9 bases lay between the germline ends. The CDR3 totals 14 residues. The CDR3 loop is CASSVSLGNQPQHF. CDR3 coding DNA: TGTGCCAGCAGTGTGTCCCTCGGCAATCAGCCCCAGCATTTT. Based on the CDR3 plus reference TRBV2 and TRBJ1-5, the full variable domain is EPEVTQTPSHQVTQMGQEVILRCVPISNHLYFYWYRQILGQKVEFLVSFYNNEISEKSEIFDDQFSVERPDGSNFTLKIRSTKLEDSAMYFCASSVSLGNQPQHFGDGTRLSIL.

This clone was seen a few times. This sequence joins TRBV9 and TRBJ2-5, with D possibly being TRBD2 (6 bases). CDR1 and CDR2 (germline): SGDLS, YYNGEE. Trimming took 4 bases from V and 5 from J, leaving 18 bases between them. The CDR3 spans 15 residues. In DNA, the CDR3 is TGTGCCAGCAGCCCCTCCCCCCAGCGGGCCGAGACCCAGTACTTC. Translated: CASSPSPQRAETQYF.

The J gene is TRBJ1-5, the V gene TRBV3-1 (or the pseudogene TRBV3-2); the D gene is possibly TRBD1 (6 bases). CDR3 length equals 14 residues. The germline CDR1 and CDR2 sequences are LGHDT and YNNKEL (reference sequence). Trimming took 6 bases from V and 2 from J, leaving 11 bases between them. DNA for the CDR3: TGTGCCAGCAGACATGGGACATGCAATCAGCCCCAGCATTTT. Encoded protein: CASRHGTCNQPQHF.

This sequence joins TRBV5-1 and TRBJ2-7, with 7 bases matching TRBD2. This CDR3 has 15 amino acids. Per the germline V gene, CDR1 is SGHRS and CDR2 is YFSETQ. Losses at the gene ends were 0 bases for V and 2 bases for J; bases not matched to a gene: 5. Here the CDR3 reads CASSLGKAGPYEQYF. The CDR3 DNA reads as TGCGCCAGCAGCTTGGGCAAAGCGGGGCCCTACGAGCAGTACTTC.

The rearrangement links TRBV7-3 to TRBJ2-1, with 12 bases lining up with TRBD1. V shed 1 base and J 7 bases; nucleotides not matched to a gene: 5. This CDR3 spans 16 amino acids. The germline V gene has CDR1 SGHTA and CDR2 FQGTGA. The CDR3 protein is CASSLKGQGAGNEQFF. CDR3 in DNA: TGTGCCAGCAGCTTAAAGGGACAGGGGGCGGGTAATGAGCAGTTCTTC.

This clone was found once. This specimen includes other DNA sequences encoding the same CDR3. The V gene is TRBV7-2, the J gene TRBJ1-4; no firm D call. This CDR3 region has 12 residues. CDR1 is SGHTA and CDR2 is FQGNSA in the germline V gene. V was trimmed by 5 bases and J by 8 bases, leaving 9 bases between them. DNA of the CDR3: TGTGCCAGCAGCCTCGAGGGAGAAAAACTGTTTTTT. It translates to CASSLEGEKLFF.

V and J are TRBV7-2 and TRBJ2-7, with 8 bases fitting TRBD2. Germline V gives CDR1 SGHTA, CDR2 FQGNSA. The V and J ends lost 1 base and 3 bases, in that order; junction bases with no gene match: 8. CDR3 size: 16 residues. The CDR3 loop is CASSLGKQRERYEQYF. CDR3 DNA sequence: TGTGCCAGCAGCTTAGGCAAACAGCGGGAGCGCTACGAGCAGTACTTC.

The rearrangement uses TRBV15 and TRBJ2-1, with TRBD1 matching over 7 bases. The junction had 12 bases not matched to a gene; V was cut back by 3 bases and J by 7 bases. Germline V gene data show CDR1 as LNHNV and CDR2 as YYDKDF (reference sequence). The CDR3 is 16 amino acids. The CDR3 DNA reads as TGTGCCACCAGCAGCTTAAGGACAGGCAGGAGGAATGAGCAGTTCTTC. Its translation: CATSSLRTGRRNEQFF.

The chain joins TRBV6-5 to TRBJ1-2, with D possibly matching TRBD1 (5 bases). The CDR3 runs 13 residues. Per germline, CDR1 MNHEY and CDR2 SVGAGI. Trimming pared 2 bases from V and 6 bases from J, leaving 10 bases between. This CDR3 reads CASSYRRVDGYTF. The CDR3 bases are TGTGCCAGCAGTTACCGCAGGGTAGATGGCTACACCTTC.

The chain couples TRBV18 to TRBJ2-7; D might be TRBD2 (5 bases). V dropped 6 bases and J dropped 4 bases, with 19 bases sitting between them. The germline gives CDR1 KGHSH, CDR2 LQKENI. This CDR3 has 15 residues. In DNA form, the CDR3 reads TGTGCCAGCTCGCAATTCGAATCGACGGGGTACGAGCAGTACTTC. The encoded protein is CASSQFESTGYEQYF.

V gene TRBV7-3 combines with J gene TRBJ2-7; TRBD1 matches at 8 bases. CDR3 size: 16 residues. Germline assignment: CDR1 SGHTA and CDR2 FQGTGA. V shed 3 bases and J 0 bases; nucleotides not matched to a gene: 7. The CDR3 DNA is TGTGCCAGCAGCTTCGGGACAGGCCCTAGCTCCTACGAGCAGTACTTC. Its protein product is CASSFGTGPSSYEQYF.

V gene TRBV20-1 combines with J gene TRBJ1-1, with unresolved D. The germline V gene has CDR1 DFQATT and CDR2 SNEGSKA (reference sequence). CDR3 size: 11 residues. V gave up 1 base and J gave up 6 bases, with 6 bases separating them. The CDR3 loop reads CSARGTSEAFF. The CDR3, as DNA: TGCAGTGCTAGAGGGACTTCTGAAGCTTTCTTT.

This clone was recorded once. The rearrangement uses TRBV7-8 and TRBJ2-5, with D unresolved. Germline V gene data show CDR1 as SGHVS and CDR2 as FQNEAQ. The CDR3 has 15 amino acids. Trimming pared 2 bases from V and 1 base from J, leaving 11 bases between. The CDR3 spells CASSLSLAVQETQYF. DNA for the CDR3: TGTGCCAGCAGCTTATCACTGGCGGTCCAAGAGACCCAGTACTTC.

This clone has just a few counts. This chain connects TRBV19 to TRBJ2-7; 7 nucleotides line up with TRBD1. V shed 8 bases and J 5 bases; nucleotides not matched to a gene: 12. CDR3 length: 14 residues. The germline V gene has CDR1 LNHDA and CDR2 SQIVND (reference sequence). CDR3 bases: TGTGCCAGTGGGATAGGGACAGTGGGAGACGAGCAGTACTTC. Its translation is CASGIGTVGDEQYF. Based on the CDR3 plus reference TRBV19 and TRBJ2-7, the full variable domain is DGGITQSPKYLFRKEGQNVTLSCEQNLNHDAMYWYRQDPGQGLRLIYYSQIVNDFQKGDIAEGYSVSREKKESFPLTVTSAQKNPTAFYLCASGIGTVGDEQYFGPGTRLTVT.

The chain employs TRBV2 and TRBJ2-5, with D perhaps matching TRBD1 (6 bases). The CDR3 runs to 13 residues. Germline loops: CDR1 SNHLY, CDR2 FYNNEI. V was shortened by 10 bases and J by 2 bases, with 14 bases between the two germline ends. The CDR3 nucleotides read TGTGCCACTATCTGGGACACTCAAGAGACCCAGTACTTC. Its translation is CATIWDTQETQYF.

The V gene is TRBV3-1 (or the pseudogene TRBV3-2), the J gene TRBJ1-3; D is ambiguous. The CDR3 length is 16 residues. Per the germline V gene, CDR1 is LGHDT and CDR2 is YNNKEL (reference sequence). V lost 1 base to trimming and J lost 2 bases, with 12 bases between them. CDR3: CASSQVLSQTGNTIYF. In nucleotides, the CDR3 is TGTGCCAGCAGCCAAGTTTTGAGTCAAACTGGAAACACCATATATTTT.

The rearrangement uses TRBV6-5 and TRBJ2-1; a weak D match, TRBD2 (5 bases). In germline, CDR1 is MNHEY, CDR2 SVGAGI. The CDR3 is 15 residues long. V was clipped by 6 bases and J by 5 bases, with 17 bases between them. CDR3 coding DNA: TGTGCCAGCAGCACCCGGGGTAGCGACCACAATGAGCAGTTCTTC. Protein sequence: CASSTRGSDHNEQFF.

The genes are TRBV19 and TRBJ2-7; unclear D gene. The V end lost 2 bases, the J end lost 0 bases, and 8 bases lay between the germline ends. The CDR3 sequence is 14 residues long. Germline V gene sequence: CDR1 LNHDA, CDR2 SQIVND (reference sequence). The CDR3 sequence is CASSINIHSYEQYF. The CDR3 DNA reads as TGTGCCAGTAGTATAAACATACACTCCTACGAGCAGTACTTC.

The V call is TRBV9, the J call TRBJ2-5; 11 bases agree with TRBD1. The CDR3 sequence is 15 residues long. Looked up from germline, CDR1 is SGDLS and CDR2 is YYNGEE. The J segment lost 5 bases and the V segment lost 4 bases, leaving 7 bases of the junction unmatched. The CDR3 DNA follows: TGTGCCAGCAGCTCGGACAGGGGGCCCGGGGAGACCCAGTACTTC. Its translation: CASSSDRGPGETQYF.

The V and J genes are TRBV5-1 and TRBJ1-2; 8 positions match TRBD1. CDR1 is SGHRS and CDR2 is YFSETQ in the germline V gene. V was pared by 0 bases and J by 12 bases, with 7 bases of the junction left unmatched. There are 13 residues in the CDR3. The chain's CDR3 is CASSLAVRGPNTF. In nucleotides, the CDR3 is TGCGCCAGCAGCTTGGCCGTCAGGGGGCCTAACACCTTC.

V usage is TRBV25-1 and J usage is TRBJ2-1; 14 nucleotides align to TRBD2. From germline, CDR1 is MGHDK and CDR2 SYGVNS. The CDR3 covers 15 residues. Trimming cost V 3 bases and J 8 bases; bases outside gene matches: 3. The CDR3 coding sequence is TGTGCCAGCAGTGATTGGACTAGCGGGAGGCATGAGCAGTTCTTC. It is translated as CASSDWTSGRHEQFF.